The 15 T cell receptor gamma chains below come from one sample, sequenced in a study of gamma-delta T cells after stem cell transplantation. TCRdb ran CATT on the RT-PCR reads. The sample comprises 300 or so gamma-chain clones, approximately 60% of which are singletons, and 51% rests with the top ten. The material sequenced was gamma-delta T cells. Receptors originate from a human donor. It is not recorded whose cells these are; they may come from a transplant donor.

The V and J genes are TRGV9 and TRGJP. Because TCRdb records no J gene, it was assigned here through a match of the DNA to germline. The CDR3 has 17 amino acids. V shed 3 bases, J shed 7 bases, and the junction held 9 bases outside the gene matches. CDR1 GITISATS and CDR2 ISYDGTV come from the germline V gene (reference sequence). The CDR3 DNA follows: TGTGCCTTGTGGGAGCCCCGACGGGAGTTGGGCAAAAAAATCAAGGTATTT. Protein sequence: CALWEPRRELGKKIKVF.

DNA of the CDR3: TGTGCCACCTGGGACGGGCCTTATAAGAAACTCTTT. This codes for CATWDGPYKKLF. The chain has TRGV2 and TRGJ1 or TRGJ2. The J gene is not listed in TCRdb, so it was assigned here from a DNA match to germline. The V and J ends lost 0 bases and 6 bases, in that order; junction bases with no gene match: 2. There are 12 residues in the CDR3. The germline V gene encodes CDR1 EGSNGY and CDR2 YDSYNSKV.

The rearrangement uses TRGV9 and TRGJP. TCRdb supplies no J gene; here it was assigned by aligning the nucleotide sequence to germline. Trimming removed 0 bases from V and 7 bases from J; junction bases left unmatched: 6. Germline V gene lookup returns CDR1 GITISATS and CDR2 ISYDGTV (reference sequence). The CDR3 runs to 17 residues. CDR3 coding DNA: TGTGCCTTGTGGGAGGTGCAGGGCGAGTTGGGCAAAAAAATCAAGGTATTT. This translates into CALWEVQGELGKKIKVF.

This clone has just a few counts. A much larger clonotype is one base distant, so this may be a read error. The same CDR3 arises from other DNA sequences in this sample as well. V is TRGV9 and J is TRGJP. The J gene is not listed in TCRdb, so it was assigned here from a DNA match to germline. The CDR3 is 16 residues long. V lost 1 base to trimming and J lost 4 bases; unmatched junction nucleotides: 1. Germline V CDR1 and CDR2: GITISATS, ISYDGTV (reference sequence). For the CDR3, the DNA is TGTGCCTTGTGGGAGGTACAAGAGTTGGGCAAAAAAATCAAGGTATTT. Its protein product is CALWEVQELGKKIKVF.

The chain carries TRGV9 and TRGJP. Here the J gene came from matching the DNA to germline, since TCRdb omits it. CDR1 and CDR2 (germline): GITISATS, ISYDGTV (reference sequence). The V gene end was trimmed by 1 base and the J gene end by 5 bases; junction bases not matched to a gene: 5. The CDR3 consists of 17 residues. The CDR3 protein is CALWEVLEELGKKIKVF. Here the CDR3 DNA reads TGTGCCTTGTGGGAGGTCTTAGAAGAGTTGGGCAAAAAAATCAAGGTATTT.

With regard to this clone: An end of the junction does not agree with germline; a read error may underlie this. The rearrangement links TRGV9 to TRGJP. The J gene is absent in TCRdb and was assigned here via DNA matching to germline. The CDR3 covers 16 residues. Germline V lookup: CDR1 GITISATS, CDR2 ISYDGTV (reference sequence). CDR3 sequence reads: CALWEVHKLGKKSKVF. In DNA, the CDR3 is TGTGCCTTGTGGGAGGTGCATAAGTTGGGCAAAAAAAGCAAGGTATTT.

This clone has more than one count but fewer than ten. This chain connects TRGV4 to TRGJP2. TCRdb gives no J gene; it was assigned here by matching the DNA to germline. V lost 5 bases and J lost 9; bases outside the gene matches: 6. The germline gives CDR1 EGSTGY, CDR2 YDSYTSSV. The CDR3 is 12 residues long. The CDR3 loop is CATWGNYWIKTF. CDR3 sequence (DNA): TGTGCCACCTGGGGAAACTATTGGATCAAGACGTTT.

This clone is hyperexpanded. The J gene is TRGJ1 or TRGJ2, the V gene TRGV9. V shed 2 bases and J 7 bases; nucleotides not matched to a gene: 8. Germline V gene lookup returns CDR1 GITISATS and CDR2 ISYDGTV (reference sequence). CDR3 size: 13 residues. The CDR3 bases are TGTGCCTTGTGGGAGGGAGGAGCATATAAGAAACTCTTT. This sequence encodes CALWEGGAYKKLF.

The chain couples TRGV9 to TRGJP. The J gene was missing in TCRdb and was found by matching the end of the DNA to germline. The germline V gene encodes CDR1 GITISATS and CDR2 ISYDGTV (reference sequence). The CDR3 runs 17 residues. With 1 base clipped from V and 5 bases from J, the junction kept 5 bases outside the gene matches. The CDR3 DNA reads TGTGCCTTGTGGGAGGTTAGCGAAGAGTTGGGCAAAAAAATCAAGGTATTT. Its protein is CALWEVSEELGKKIKVF.

The chain uses TRGV4 and TRGJ1 or TRGJ2. The J gene was not available in TCRdb and was assigned here by matching the DNA to germline segments. The CDR3 loop spans 11 amino acids. Germline assignment: CDR1 EGSTGY and CDR2 YDSYTSSV. Trimming took 4 bases from V and 6 from J; bases not matched to a gene: 3. The CDR3 sequence: CATWDFYKKLF. The CDR3 DNA follows: TGTGCCACCTGGGACTTTTATAAGAAACTCTTT.

For this clone: Just one base apart from a much larger clone, this may be a read error. The V gene is TRGV4, the J gene TRGJP1. TCRdb gives no J gene; it was assigned here by matching the DNA to germline. The CDR3 has 19 amino acids. Germline V CDR1 and CDR2: EGSTGY, YDSYTSSV. The V and J ends lost 0 bases and 5 bases, in that order; junction bases with no gene match: 18. The CDR3: CATWDGVEVLNFTGWFKIF. The CDR3 coding sequence is TGTGCCACCTGGGATGGGGTAGAAGTCCTCAATTTTACTGGTTGGTTCAAGATATTT.

V usage is TRGV9 and J usage is TRGJP. Since TCRdb gives no J gene, matching the DNA to germline was used here to assign it. J gave up 7 bases and V 3 bases, and 3 bases lay outside the gene matches. This CDR3 is 15 amino acids long. Germline assignment: CDR1 GITISATS and CDR2 ISYDGTV (reference sequence). For the CDR3, the DNA is TGTGCCTTGTGGGAGAGGGAGTTGGGCAAAAAAATCAAGGTATTT. It is translated as CALWERELGKKIKVF.

The chain couples TRGV4 to TRGJ1 or TRGJ2. The J gene, not given by TCRdb, was assigned here from a germline match of the nucleotide sequence. Looked up from germline, CDR1 is EGSTGY and CDR2 is YDSYTSSV. This CDR3 is 13 amino acids long. V was clipped by 5 bases and J by 4 bases; unmatched bases: 8. The CDR3 sequence is CATWADKYYKKLF. DNA for the CDR3: TGTGCCACCTGGGCCGACAAATATTATAAGAAACTCTTT.

Concerning this clone itself: This may stem from a read error, because a much larger clone lies one nucleotide away. The chain links TRGV9 to TRGJP. TCRdb records no J gene; here it was assigned by comparing the DNA to germline. CDR1 is GITISATS and CDR2 is ISYDGTV in the germline V gene (reference sequence). This CDR3 has 14 amino acids. The CDR3 region has the DNA TGTGCCTTATGGGAAGAGTTGGGCAAAAAAATCAAGGTATTT. Its protein product is CALWEELGKKIKVF.

V and J are TRGV8 and TRGJP1. TCRdb carries no J gene annotation; the J gene was assigned here by matching the DNA with germline. The CDR3 length is 13 residues. The V gene's germline CDR1 is VENAVY and CDR2 YDSYNSRV. V was clipped by 5 bases and J by 4 bases; unmatched bases: 4. The CDR3 protein is CATWVLTGWFKIF. The DNA of the CDR3 is TGTGCCACCTGGGTCCTCACTGGTTGGTTCAAGATATTT.